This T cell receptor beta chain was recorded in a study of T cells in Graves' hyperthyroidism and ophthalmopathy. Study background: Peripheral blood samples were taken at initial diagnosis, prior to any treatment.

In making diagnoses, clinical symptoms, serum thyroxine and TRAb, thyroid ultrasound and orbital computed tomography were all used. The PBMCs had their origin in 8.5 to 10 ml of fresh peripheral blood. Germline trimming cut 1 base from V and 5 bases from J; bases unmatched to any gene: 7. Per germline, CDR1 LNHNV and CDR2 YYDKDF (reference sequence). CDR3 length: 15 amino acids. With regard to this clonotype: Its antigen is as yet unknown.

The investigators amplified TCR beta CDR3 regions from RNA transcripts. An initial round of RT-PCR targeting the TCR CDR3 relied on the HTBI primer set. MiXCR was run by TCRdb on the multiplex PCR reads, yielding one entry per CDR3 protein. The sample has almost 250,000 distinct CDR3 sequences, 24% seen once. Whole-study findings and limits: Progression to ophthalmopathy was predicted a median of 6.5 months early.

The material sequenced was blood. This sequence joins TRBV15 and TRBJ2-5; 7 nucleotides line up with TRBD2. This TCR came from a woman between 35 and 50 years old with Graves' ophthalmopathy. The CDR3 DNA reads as TGTGCCACCAGCAGAGTATCGGGGAGGGGTGAGACCCAGTACTTC. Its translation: CATSRVSGRGETQYF.